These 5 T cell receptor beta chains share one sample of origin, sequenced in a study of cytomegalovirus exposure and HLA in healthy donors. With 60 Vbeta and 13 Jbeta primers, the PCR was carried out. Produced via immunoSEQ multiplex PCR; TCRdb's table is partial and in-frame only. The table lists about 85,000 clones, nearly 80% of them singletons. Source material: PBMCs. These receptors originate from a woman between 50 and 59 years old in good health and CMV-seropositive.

The CDR3 region is CASTPAGWRFEKLFF. The CDR3 coding sequence is TGTGCCAGCACCCCCGCTGGTTGGCGGTTTGAAAAACTGTTTTTT. The rearrangement uses TRBV6-1 and TRBJ1-4; D is unclear. The CDR3 is made up of 15 amino acids. V was cut by 7 bases and J by 7 bases, with 19 bases left in between. Germline CDR1 is MNHNS and CDR2 is SASEGT.

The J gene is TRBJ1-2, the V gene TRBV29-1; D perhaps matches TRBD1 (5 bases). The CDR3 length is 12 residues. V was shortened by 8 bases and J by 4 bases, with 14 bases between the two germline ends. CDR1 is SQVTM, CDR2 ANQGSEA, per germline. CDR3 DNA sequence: TGCAGCTTTTCTTCAGGGATCTATGGCTACACCTTC. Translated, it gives CSFSSGIYGYTF.

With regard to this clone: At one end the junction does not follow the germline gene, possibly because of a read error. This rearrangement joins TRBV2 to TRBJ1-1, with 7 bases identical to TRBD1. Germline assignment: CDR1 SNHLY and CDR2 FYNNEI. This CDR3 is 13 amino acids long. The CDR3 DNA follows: TGTGCCAGCACTGAAACAGGGGTTACTGAAGCTTTCTTT. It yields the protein CASTETGVTEAFF.

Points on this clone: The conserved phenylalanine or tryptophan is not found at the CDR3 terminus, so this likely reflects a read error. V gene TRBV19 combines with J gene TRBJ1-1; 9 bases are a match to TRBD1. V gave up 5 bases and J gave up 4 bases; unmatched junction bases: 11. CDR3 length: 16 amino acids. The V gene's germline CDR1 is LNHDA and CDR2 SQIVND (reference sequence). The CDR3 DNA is TGTGCCAGTAGTCCCGGCACGGACAGGGGTCGCACTGAAGCTTTCTCT. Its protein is CASSPGTDRGRTEAFS.

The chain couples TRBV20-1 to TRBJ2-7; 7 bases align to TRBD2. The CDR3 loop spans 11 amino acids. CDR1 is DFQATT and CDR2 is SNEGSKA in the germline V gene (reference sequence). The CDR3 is CSPQAGDEQYF. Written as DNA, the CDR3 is TGCAGCCCTCAGGCGGGGGATGAGCAGTACTTC.